This T cell receptor (beta chain) emerged from a study of blood T cell repertoires in COVID-19. Whole-study context: Researchers got acute and convalescent COVID-19 samples from the United States, Italy and Spain.

This CDR3 has 16 residues. The V gene's germline CDR1 is SGDLS and CDR2 YYNGEE. V was clipped by 2 bases and J by 0 bases, with 12 bases between them. Assay used: immunoSEQ multiplex PCR; TCRdb lists only in-frame clones, some missing. The sample shows fewer than 30,000 clones, roughly 80% of them seen only once. This chain connects TRBV9 to TRBJ1-5; D perhaps matches TRBD1 (6 bases). The source material was peripheral blood. This sequence was found in a man over 45 with active or convalescent COVID-19. CDR3 bases: TGTGCCAGCAGCGTCGGGGGGCCTTATAGCAATCAGCCCCAGCATTTT. As protein: CASSVGGPYSNQPQHF. The full variable domain, rest sourced from reference TRBV9 and TRBJ1-5, is DSGVTQTPKHLITATGQRVTLRCSPRSGDLSVYWYQQSLDQGLQFLIQYYNGEERAKGNILERFSAQQFPDLHSELNLSSLELGDSALYFCASSVGGPYSNQPQHFGDGTRLSIL.